Listed here is a single TCR beta chain. The clone's antigen remains unknown. The sample holds no much larger clone one base away, and base qualities are not on file. The data originate from a study of T cell responses to AZD1222 COVID-19 vaccine (dated by TCRdb to the early 2020s). Looking at the study overall: A total of approximately 250 trial participants underwent TCR sequencing, of whom roughly 210 had received two doses of AZD1222 and approximately 26 had received two doses of the MenACWY control vaccine. Trial participants were enrolled by age into 18-55, 56-69 and 70-plus year subgroups, with roughly 160, 29 and 62 TCR-sequenced participants respectively. The full study reports these points: Conclusions about previously exposed vaccinees are limited because only five to seven AZD1222 recipients were SARS-CoV-2 seropositive at baseline. Reportedly, almost half of the unique spike-specific TCRs recognized epitopes lying outside the regions that are mutated in the B.1.351 and B.1.1.7 variants. Vaccine-associated CD4 TCRs spanned the whole spike protein, with dominant responses in regions 160-218 and 743-854. A significant rise in spike-specific TCR breadth and depth was observed after two AZD1222 doses relative to day 0 and relative to MenACWY recipients. Because no day 14 peak-response samples were available, repertoires were characterized only after the peak T cell response. In the small 56-69-year group, the increase in depth fell short of significance, most likely because of low power. Most participants were white British and females outnumbered males, and the authors suggested that clonal diversity may have been underestimated.

The germline V gene (reference sequence) specifies GTSNPN as CDR1 and SVGIG as CDR2. Relative to germline, V is 3 bases shorter and J is 4 bases shorter, with 12 bases between their ends. The CDR3, from cysteine to phenylalanine, totals 13 residues. Only CDR3 DNA remains: 39 bases, in frame from the first base. The meaning of the sample's time point label: about 28 days (+/-7) after the second vaccine dose. AZD1222 recipients with second doses at about 4 weeks or about 12 weeks were pooled, because spike-specific TCR depth and breadth did not differ between schedules. Vaccinee samples were obtained from the UK trials COV001 and COV002, which included a single-blind randomized controlled phase 2/3 trial of AZD1222 (ChAdOx1 nCoV-19) in healthy adults. For TCRbeta chain sequencing, PBMC samples were collected from trial participants at day 0 and at day 28 after the second dose. The CDR3 regions of human TCRbeta chains were analyzed by immunosequencing. On the authors' methods: TCRs in the repertoires were matched against a reference library of SARS-CoV-2-specific TCRs that had been generated with the MIRA antigen-specificity platform. Breadth meant the fraction of unique TCRs that were SARS-CoV-2-associated, whereas depth meant the fraction of total T cells that were SARS-CoV-2-associated. Using the MIRA data, each spike-specific TCR was assigned both to the spike region to which the TCR was reactive and to a CD4 or CD8 class. Log10-transformed breadth and depth values were compared by one-way ANOVA with Sidak's multiple comparisons tests. This is the immuneACCESS table as TCRdb keeps it, with only in-frame sequences that have V and J called. A part of the clones is gone; compared with another copy, unresolved V genes explain less than half, and the rest is unexplained. The D gene and trimming were derived from the DNA, and the V and J assignments and clone size from that table. The sample table shows about 120,000 clones, and about nine tenths are seen once. The biggest ten clones account for 2.5% to 3% of the sample.

Sequencing was performed on peripheral blood, taken 28 days after the second AZD1222 dose. The rearrangement combines TRBV30 with TRBJ1-2; the D gene cannot be resolved reliably. The sequence derives from an adult who received the AZD1222 COVID-19 vaccine. The CDR3 loop reads CAWRPRESYGYTF. The nucleotide sequence is TGTGCCTGGAGGCCCCGAGAGAGCTATGGCTACACCTTC. Outside the CDR3, residues come from the reference TRBV30 and TRBJ1-2 proteins, so the full variable domain is: SQTIHQWPATLVQPVGSPLSLECTVEGTSNPNLYWYRQAAGRGLQLLFYSVGIGQISSEVPQNLSASRPQDRQFILSSKKLLLSDSGFYLCAWRPRESYGYTFGSGTRLTVV.